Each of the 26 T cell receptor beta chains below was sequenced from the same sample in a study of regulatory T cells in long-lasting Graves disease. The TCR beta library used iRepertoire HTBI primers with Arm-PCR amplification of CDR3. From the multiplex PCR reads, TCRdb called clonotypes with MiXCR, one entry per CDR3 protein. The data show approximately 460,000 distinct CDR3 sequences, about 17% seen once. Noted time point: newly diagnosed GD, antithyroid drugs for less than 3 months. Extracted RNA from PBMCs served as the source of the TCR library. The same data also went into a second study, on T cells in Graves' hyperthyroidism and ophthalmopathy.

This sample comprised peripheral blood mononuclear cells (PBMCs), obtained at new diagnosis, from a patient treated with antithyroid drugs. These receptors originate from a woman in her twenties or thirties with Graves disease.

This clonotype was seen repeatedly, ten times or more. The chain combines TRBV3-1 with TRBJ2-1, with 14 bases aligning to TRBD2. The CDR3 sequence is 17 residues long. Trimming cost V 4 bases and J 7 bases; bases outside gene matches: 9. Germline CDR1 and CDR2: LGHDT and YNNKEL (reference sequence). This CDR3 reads CASSPAGTSGSWNEQFF. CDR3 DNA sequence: TGTGCCAGCAGCCCAGCCGGGACTAGCGGGAGTTGGAATGAGCAGTTCTTC.

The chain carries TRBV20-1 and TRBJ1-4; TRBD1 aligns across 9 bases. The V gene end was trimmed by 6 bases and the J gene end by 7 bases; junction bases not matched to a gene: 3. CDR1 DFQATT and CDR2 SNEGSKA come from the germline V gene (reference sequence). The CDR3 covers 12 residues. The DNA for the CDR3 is TGCAGTGCCCGGGACAGGGTTGAAAAACTGTTTTTT. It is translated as CSARDRVEKLFF.

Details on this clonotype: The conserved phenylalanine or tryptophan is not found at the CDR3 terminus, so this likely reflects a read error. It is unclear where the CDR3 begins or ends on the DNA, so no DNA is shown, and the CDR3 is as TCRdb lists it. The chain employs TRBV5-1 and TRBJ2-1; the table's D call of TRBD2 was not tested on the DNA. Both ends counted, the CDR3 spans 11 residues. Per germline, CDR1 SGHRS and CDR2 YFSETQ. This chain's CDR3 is CASSLGLAGMV.

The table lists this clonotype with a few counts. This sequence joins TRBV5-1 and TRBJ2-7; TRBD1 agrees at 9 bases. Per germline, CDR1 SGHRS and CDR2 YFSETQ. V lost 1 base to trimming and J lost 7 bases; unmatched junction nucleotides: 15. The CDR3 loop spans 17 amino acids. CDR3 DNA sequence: TGCGCCAGCAGCTTGTTCGGGACAGGGCATAAAGAGCGGGAGCAGTACTTC. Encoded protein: CASSLFGTGHKEREQYF.

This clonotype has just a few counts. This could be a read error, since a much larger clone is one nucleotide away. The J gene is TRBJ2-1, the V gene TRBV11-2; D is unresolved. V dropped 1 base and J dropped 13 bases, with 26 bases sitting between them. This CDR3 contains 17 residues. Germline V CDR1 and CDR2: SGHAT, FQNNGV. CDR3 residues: CASSLAAGWGRQETQFF. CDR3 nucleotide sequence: TGTGCCAGCAGCTTAGCCGCTGGGTGGGGAAGACAAGAGACCCAGTTCTTC.

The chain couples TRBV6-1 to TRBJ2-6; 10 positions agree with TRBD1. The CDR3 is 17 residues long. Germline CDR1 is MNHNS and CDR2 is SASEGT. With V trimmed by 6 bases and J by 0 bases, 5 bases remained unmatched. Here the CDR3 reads CASRRTGGDSGANVLTF. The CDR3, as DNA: TGTGCCAGCAGGAGGACAGGGGGGGACTCTGGGGCCAACGTCCTGACTTTC.

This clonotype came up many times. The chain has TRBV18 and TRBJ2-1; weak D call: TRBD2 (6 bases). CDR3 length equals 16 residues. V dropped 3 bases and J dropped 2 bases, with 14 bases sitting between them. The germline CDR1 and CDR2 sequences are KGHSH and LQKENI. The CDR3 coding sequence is TGTGCCAGCTCACCGACGAGCGGGTTCACCTACAATGAGCAGTTCTTC. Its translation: CASSPTSGFTYNEQFF.

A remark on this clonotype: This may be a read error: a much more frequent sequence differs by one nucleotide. DNA of the CDR3: TGCAGTGCTAGAGACCCCGGGCGGGTTCAGGAGAATGAGCAGTTCTTC. It specifies CSARDPGRVQENEQFF. The rearrangement links TRBV20-1 to TRBJ2-1; tentative D call: TRBD2 (5 bases). V was shortened by 0 bases and J by 7 bases, with 19 bases between the two germline ends. Per germline, CDR1 DFQATT and CDR2 SNEGSKA (reference sequence). The CDR3 loop spans 16 amino acids.

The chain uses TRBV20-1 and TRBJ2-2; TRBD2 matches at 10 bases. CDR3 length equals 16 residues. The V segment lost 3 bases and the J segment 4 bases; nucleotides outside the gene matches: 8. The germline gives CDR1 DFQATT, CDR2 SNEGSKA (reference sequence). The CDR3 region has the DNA TGCAGTGCTAGGGCAAGCGGGAGGGGTTTCACCGGGGAGCTGTTTTTT. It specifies CSARASGRGFTGELFF.

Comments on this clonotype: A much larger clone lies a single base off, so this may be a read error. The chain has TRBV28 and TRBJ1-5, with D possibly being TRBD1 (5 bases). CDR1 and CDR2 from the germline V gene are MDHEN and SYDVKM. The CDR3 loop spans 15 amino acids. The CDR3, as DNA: TGTGCCAGCAGTTTTGAAGGGAGGGGCAATCAGCCCCGGCATTTT. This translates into CASSFEGRGNQPRHF. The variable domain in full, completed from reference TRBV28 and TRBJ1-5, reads DVKVTQSSRYLVKRTGEKVFLECVQDMDHENMFWYRQDPGLGLRLIYFSYDVKMKEKGDIPEGYSVSREKKERFSLILESASTNQTSMYLCASSFEGRGNQPRHFGDGTRLSIL.

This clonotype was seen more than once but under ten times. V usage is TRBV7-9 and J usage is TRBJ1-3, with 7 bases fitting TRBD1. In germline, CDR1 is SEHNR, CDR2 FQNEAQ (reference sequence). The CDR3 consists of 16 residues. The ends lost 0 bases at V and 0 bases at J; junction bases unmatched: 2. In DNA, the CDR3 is TGTGCCAGCAGCTTAGCGACAGGGACCTCTGGAAACACCATATATTTT. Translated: CASSLATGTSGNTIYF.

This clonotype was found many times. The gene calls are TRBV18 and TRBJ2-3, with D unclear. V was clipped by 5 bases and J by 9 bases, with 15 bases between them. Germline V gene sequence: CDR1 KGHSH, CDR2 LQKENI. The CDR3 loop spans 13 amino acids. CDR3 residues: CASSALPSETQYF. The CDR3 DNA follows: TGTGCCAGCTCAGCCCTCCCGAGCGAGACGCAGTATTTT.

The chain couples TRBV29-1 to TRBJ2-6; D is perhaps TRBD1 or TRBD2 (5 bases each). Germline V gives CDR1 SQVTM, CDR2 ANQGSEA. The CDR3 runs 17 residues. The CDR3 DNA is TGCCTTCTGGGGTACACGGAGGACATCTCTGGGGCCAACGTCCTGACTTTC. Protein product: CLLGYTEDISGANVLTF.

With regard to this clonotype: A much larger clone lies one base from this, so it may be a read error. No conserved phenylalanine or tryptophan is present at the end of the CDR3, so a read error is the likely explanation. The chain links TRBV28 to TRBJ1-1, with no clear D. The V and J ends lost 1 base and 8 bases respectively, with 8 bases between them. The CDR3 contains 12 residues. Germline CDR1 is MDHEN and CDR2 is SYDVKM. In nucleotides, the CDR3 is TGTGCCAGCAGTTTATATACGGGGGAAGCTTTCTCT. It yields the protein CASSLYTGEAFS.

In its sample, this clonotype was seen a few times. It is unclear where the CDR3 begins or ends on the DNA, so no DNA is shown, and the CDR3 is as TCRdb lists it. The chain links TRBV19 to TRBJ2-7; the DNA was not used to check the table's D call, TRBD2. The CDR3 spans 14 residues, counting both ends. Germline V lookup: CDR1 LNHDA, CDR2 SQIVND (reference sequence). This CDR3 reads CANKGGSYLCEQYF.

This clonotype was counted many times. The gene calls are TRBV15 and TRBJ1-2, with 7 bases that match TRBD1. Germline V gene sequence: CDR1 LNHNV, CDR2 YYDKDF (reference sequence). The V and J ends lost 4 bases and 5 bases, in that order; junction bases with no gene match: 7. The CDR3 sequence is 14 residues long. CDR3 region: CATSNHRDSYGYTF. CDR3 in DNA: TGTGCCACCAGCAACCACCGGGACAGTTATGGCTACACCTTC. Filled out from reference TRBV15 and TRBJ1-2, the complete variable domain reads DAMVIQNPRYQVTQFGKPVTLSCSQTLNHNVMYWYQQKSSQAPKLLFHYYDKDFNNEADTPDNFQSRRPNTSFCFLDIRSPGLGDTAMYLCATSNHRDSYGYTFGSGTRLTVV.

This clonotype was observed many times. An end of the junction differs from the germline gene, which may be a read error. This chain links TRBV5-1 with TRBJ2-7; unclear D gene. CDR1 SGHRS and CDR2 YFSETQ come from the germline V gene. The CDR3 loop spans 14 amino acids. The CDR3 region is CASSPGGPPYEQYF. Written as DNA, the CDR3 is TGTGCCAGCTCACCAGGCGGACCACCCTACGAGCAGTACTTC.

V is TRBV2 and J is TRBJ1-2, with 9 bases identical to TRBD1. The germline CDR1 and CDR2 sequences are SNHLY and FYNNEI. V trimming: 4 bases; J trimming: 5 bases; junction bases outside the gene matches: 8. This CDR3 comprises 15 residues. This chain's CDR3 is CASSVDRDREYGYTF. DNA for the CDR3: TGTGCCAGCAGTGTAGACAGGGACAGGGAATATGGCTACACCTTC.

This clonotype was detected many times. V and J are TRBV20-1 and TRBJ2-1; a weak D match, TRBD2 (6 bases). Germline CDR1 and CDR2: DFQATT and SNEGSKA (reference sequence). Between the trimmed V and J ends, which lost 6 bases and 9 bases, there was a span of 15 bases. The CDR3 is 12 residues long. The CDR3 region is CSAGRETGEQFF. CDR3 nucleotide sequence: TGCAGTGCCGGGCGGGAAACGGGTGAGCAGTTCTTC.

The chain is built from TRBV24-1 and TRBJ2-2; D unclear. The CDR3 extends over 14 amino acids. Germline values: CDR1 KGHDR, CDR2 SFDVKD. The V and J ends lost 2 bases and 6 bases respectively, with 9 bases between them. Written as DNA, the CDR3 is TGTGCCACCAGTGATTCATGGACGGCCGGGGAGCTGTTTTTT. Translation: CATSDSWTAGELFF.

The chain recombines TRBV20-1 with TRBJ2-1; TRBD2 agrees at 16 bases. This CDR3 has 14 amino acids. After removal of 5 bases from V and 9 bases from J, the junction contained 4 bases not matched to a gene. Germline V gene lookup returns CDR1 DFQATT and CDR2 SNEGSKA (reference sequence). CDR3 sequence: CSALGLAGGGEQFF. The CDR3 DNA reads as TGCAGTGCTCTGGGACTAGCGGGAGGGGGTGAGCAGTTCTTC.

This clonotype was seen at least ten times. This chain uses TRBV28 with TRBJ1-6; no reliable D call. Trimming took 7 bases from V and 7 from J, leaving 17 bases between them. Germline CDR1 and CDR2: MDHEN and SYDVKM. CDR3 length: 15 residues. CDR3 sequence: CASKTRTGKNSPLHF. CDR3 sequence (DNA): TGTGCCAGCAAAACCAGGACGGGGAAGAATTCACCCCTCCACTTT.

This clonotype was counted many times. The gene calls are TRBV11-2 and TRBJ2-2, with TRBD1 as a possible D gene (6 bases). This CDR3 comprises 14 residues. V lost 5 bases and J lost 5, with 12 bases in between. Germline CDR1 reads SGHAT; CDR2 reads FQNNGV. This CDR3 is CASSTSGVTGELFF. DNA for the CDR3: TGTGCCAGCAGCACCTCAGGGGTTACCGGGGAGCTGTTTTTT. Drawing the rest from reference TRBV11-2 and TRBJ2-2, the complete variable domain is EAGVAQSPRYKIIEKRQSVAFWCNPISGHATLYWYQQILGQGPKLLIQFQNNGVVDDSQLPKDRFSAERLKGVDSTLKIQPAKLEDSAVYLCASSTSGVTGELFFGEGSRLTVL.

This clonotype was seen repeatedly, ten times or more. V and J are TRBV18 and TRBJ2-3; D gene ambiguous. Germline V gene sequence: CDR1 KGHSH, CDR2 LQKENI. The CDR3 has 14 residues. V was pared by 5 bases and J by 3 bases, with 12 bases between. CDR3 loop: CASSAARPTDTQYF. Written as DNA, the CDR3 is TGTGCCAGCTCAGCAGCTAGACCGACAGATACGCAGTATTTT.

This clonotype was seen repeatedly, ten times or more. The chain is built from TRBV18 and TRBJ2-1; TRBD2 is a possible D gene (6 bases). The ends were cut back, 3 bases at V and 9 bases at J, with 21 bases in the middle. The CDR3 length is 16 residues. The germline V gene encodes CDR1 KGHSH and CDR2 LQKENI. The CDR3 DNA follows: TGTGCCAGCTCACCCCGGGCGGGAAACTGGGTGGTTGAGCAGTTCTTC. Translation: CASSPRAGNWVVEQFF. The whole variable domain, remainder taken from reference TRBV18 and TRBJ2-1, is NAGVMQNPRHLVRRRGQEARLRCSPMKGHSHVYWYRQLPEEGLKFMVYLQKENIIDESGMPKERFSAEFPKEGPSILRIQQVVRGDSAAYFCASSPRAGNWVVEQFFGPGTRLTVL.

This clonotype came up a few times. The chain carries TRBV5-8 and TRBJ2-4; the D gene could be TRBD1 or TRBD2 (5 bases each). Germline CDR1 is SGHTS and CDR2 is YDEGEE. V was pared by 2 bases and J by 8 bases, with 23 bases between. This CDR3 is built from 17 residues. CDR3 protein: CASSLSPTTGFRDIQYF. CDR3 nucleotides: TGTGCCAGCAGCTTATCTCCAACTACGGGATTCAGGGACATTCAGTACTTC. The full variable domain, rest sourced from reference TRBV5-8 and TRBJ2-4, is EAGVTQSPTHLIKTRGQQATLRCSPISGHTSVYWYQQALGLGLQFLLWYDEGEERNRGNFPPRFSGRQFPNYSSELNVNALELEDSALYLCASSLSPTTGFRDIQYFGAGTRLSVL.